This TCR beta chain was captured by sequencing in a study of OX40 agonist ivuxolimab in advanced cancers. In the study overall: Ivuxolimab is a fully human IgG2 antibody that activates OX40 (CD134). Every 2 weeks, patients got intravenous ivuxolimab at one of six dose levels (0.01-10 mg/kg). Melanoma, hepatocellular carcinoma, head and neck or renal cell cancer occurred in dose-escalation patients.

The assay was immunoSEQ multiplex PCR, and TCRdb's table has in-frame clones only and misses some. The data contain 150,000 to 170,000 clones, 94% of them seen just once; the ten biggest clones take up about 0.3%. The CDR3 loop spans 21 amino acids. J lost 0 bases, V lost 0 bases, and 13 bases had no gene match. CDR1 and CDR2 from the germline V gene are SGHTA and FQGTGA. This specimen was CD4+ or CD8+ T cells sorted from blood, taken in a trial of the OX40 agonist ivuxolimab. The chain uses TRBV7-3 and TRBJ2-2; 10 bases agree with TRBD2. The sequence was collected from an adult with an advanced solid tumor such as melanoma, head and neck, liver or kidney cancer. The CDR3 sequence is CASSLTLSGRAVFANTGELFF. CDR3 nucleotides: TGTGCCAGCAGCTTAACTTTGAGCGGGAGGGCGGTATTCGCGAACACCGGGGAGCTGTTTTTT. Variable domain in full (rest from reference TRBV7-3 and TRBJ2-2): GAGVSQTPSNKVTEKGKYVELRCDPISGHTALYWYRQSLGQGPEFLIYFQGTGAADDSGLPNDRFFAVRPEGSVSTLKIQRTERGDSAVYLCASSLTLSGRAVFANTGELFFGEGSRLTVL.